The 8 T cell receptor beta chains given below trace back to one sample, sequenced in a study of cytomegalovirus exposure and HLA in healthy donors (dated by TCRdb to 2016 to 2017). The library was prepared using the immunoSEQ multiplex PCR assay. TCRdb carries this immuneACCESS record with in-frame sequences only. Its versions omit some clonotypes, under half of them owing to an unresolved V gene in the studies checked, with the rest unexplained. For this sample there are some 190,000 clones; more than 75% appear just once. Of the sample, 7.2% is held by the ten largest clones. The sample consisted of PBMCs. The receptors here all came from a man aged 25-40 years in good health and CMV-seropositive.

The chain has TRBV6-5 and TRBJ2-2, with a weak D call TRBD1 (6 bases). The CDR3 has 15 amino acids. From germline, CDR1 is MNHEY and CDR2 SVGAGI. V was shortened by 1 base and J by 10 bases, with 16 bases between the two germline ends. CDR3 sequence reads: CASSYLGTGSQELFF. CDR3 DNA sequence: TGTGCCAGCAGTTACTTGGGAACAGGGTCACAGGAGCTGTTTTTT.

The genes are TRBV18 and TRBJ2-7; D assignment may be TRBD1 or TRBD2 (5 bases each). This CDR3 spans 15 amino acids. V dropped 3 bases and J dropped 1 base, with 13 bases sitting between them. Germline values: CDR1 KGHSH, CDR2 LQKENI. CDR3 protein: CASSPPGQGSYEQYF. CDR3 nucleotide sequence: TGTGCCAGCTCACCTCCGGGGCAAGGGTCCTACGAGCAGTACTTC.

In DNA form, the CDR3 reads TGTGCCAGCAGCTTTGTAACTGAAGCTTTCTTT. Translating gives CASSFVTEAFF. The rearrangement uses TRBV7-2 and TRBJ1-1; no clear D. The germline CDR1 and CDR2 sequences are SGHTA and FQGNSA. This CDR3 contains 11 residues. V was trimmed by 3 bases and J by 5 bases, leaving 4 bases between them. The complete variable domain, with remaining parts taken from reference TRBV7-2 and TRBJ1-1, reads GAGVSQSPSNKVTEKGKDVELRCDPISGHTALYWYRQSLGQGLEFLIYFQGNSAPDKSGLPSDRFSAERTGGSVSTLTIQRTQQEDSAVYLCASSFVTEAFFGQGTRLTVV.

V gene TRBV9 combines with J gene TRBJ2-3; tentative D call: TRBD1 (6 bases). Germline CDR1 reads SGDLS; CDR2 reads YYNGEE. With 1 base removed from V and 0 bases from J, the gap between germline ends came to 18 bases. The CDR3 totals 18 residues. In DNA form, the CDR3 reads TGTGCCAGCAGCGTACAGGGACACCATTCCTCTAGCACAGATACGCAGTATTTT. Its translation: CASSVQGHHSSSTDTQYF.

This chain connects TRBV7-3 to TRBJ1-1; D uncertain. Germline assignment: CDR1 SGHTA and CDR2 FQGTGA. The CDR3 consists of 13 residues. Trimming took 5 bases from V and 0 from J, leaving 7 bases between them. CDR3 protein: CASSIGVNTEAFF. The CDR3 nucleotides read TGTGCCAGCAGCATCGGGGTGAACACTGAAGCTTTCTTT. The full variable domain, its missing parts supplied by reference TRBV7-3 and TRBJ1-1, is GAGVSQTPSNKVTEKGKYVELRCDPISGHTALYWYRQSLGQGPEFLIYFQGTGAADDSGLPNDRFFAVRPEGSVSTLKIQRTERGDSAVYLCASSIGVNTEAFFGQGTRLTVV.

This chain uses TRBV4-1 with TRBJ2-7; 9 bases align to TRBD2. V lost 3 bases, J lost 2 bases, and 14 bases stayed unmatched. CDR3 length equals 18 residues. Germline V lookup: CDR1 MGHRA, CDR2 YSYEKL. CDR3: CASSHAPGRAGGAYEQYF. The DNA of the CDR3 is TGCGCCAGCAGCCATGCCCCCGGGCGAGCGGGAGGCGCCTACGAGCAGTACTTC.

The chain is built from TRBV7-8 and TRBJ2-3; D is possibly TRBD1 or TRBD2 (5 bases each). Trimming cost V 1 base and J 2 bases, with 13 bases left between them. CDR1 and CDR2 from the germline V gene are SGHVS and FQNEAQ. The CDR3 runs to 16 residues. The DNA of the CDR3 is TGTGCCAGCAGCTTAGACCAGGGACGCTTCACAGATACGCAGTATTTT. It codes for CASSLDQGRFTDTQYF.

This clone has a single count. The chain couples TRBV5-4 to TRBJ1-2, with D perhaps matching TRBD1 (6 bases). CDR1 and CDR2 (germline): SGHNT, YYREEE (reference sequence). CDR3 length equals 14 residues. V lost 2 bases to trimming and J lost 2 bases, with 10 bases between them. The CDR3 sequence: CASSLDRLNYGYTF. Here the CDR3 DNA reads TGTGCCAGCAGCTTAGACAGGTTGAACTATGGCTACACCTTC.